This T cell receptor (beta chain) is drawn from a study of T cell changes during pregnancy in multiple sclerosis. Measured with immunoSEQ multiplex PCR; TCRdb has only the in-frame clones, and not every one. The sample holds around 99,000 clones, 80% to 95% seen once. The CDR3 extends over 14 amino acids. Germline loops: CDR1 SGHRS, CDR2 YFSETQ. Trimming removed 0 bases at V and 2 bases at J, with 8 bases between. This clone was seen just once. The receptor was isolated from a female donor in good health, enrolled as a control in a pregnancy study. The sample in question was peripheral blood, obtained in the third trimester of pregnancy. The V call is TRBV5-1, the J call TRBJ1-2; D gene unclear. CDR3 amino acids: CASSLELTNYGYTF. DNA of the CDR3: TGCGCCAGCAGCTTGGAATTGACAAACTATGGCTACACCTTC.